What follows are 19 T cell receptor beta chains derived from one specimen sequenced in a study of graft-versus-host responses after intestinal transplantation. For these TCRs, the target antigens are not known. Clones were read by immunoSEQ multiplex PCR, and TCRdb kept only the in-frame ones, dropping some. The table lists about 92,000 clones, about 90% of them singletons, with around 5.8% in the top ten. The sample in question was unstimulated CD8+ T cells sorted from spleen or lymph node cells, obtained before intestinal transplant. The receptors derive from a human donor who received an intestinal transplant.

V gene TRBV5-1 combines with J gene TRBJ2-2; D gene unclear. The V end lost 5 bases, the J end lost 3 bases, and 5 bases lay between the germline ends. Germline-derived CDR1 and CDR2 are SGHRS and YFSETQ. The CDR3 is 12 residues long. CDR3 in amino acids: CASRDDTGELFF. CDR3 nucleotide sequence: TGCGCCAGCAGGGATGACACCGGGGAGCTGTTTTTT.

The chain is built from TRBV9 and TRBJ1-1; tentative D call: TRBD1 (6 bases). The V end lost 3 bases, the J end lost 3 bases, and 18 bases lay between the germline ends. The germline V gene has CDR1 SGDLS and CDR2 YYNGEE. The CDR3 has 16 amino acids. The CDR3 DNA sequence: TGTGCCAGCAGCGGAGGTGGGGGCTCGCGGTACACTGAAGCTTTCTTT. Translating it yields CASSGGGGSRYTEAFF.

This clone is a singleton in its sample. V and J are TRBV5-6 and TRBJ2-1; no clear D gene. V was clipped by 0 bases and J by 0 bases, with 7 bases between them. This CDR3 spans 15 amino acids. Germline V gene lookup returns CDR1 SGHDT and CDR2 YYEEEE. CDR3 nucleotides: TGTGCCAGCAGCTTGGACAGTAGCTCCTACAATGAGCAGTTCTTC. Translation gives CASSLDSSSYNEQFF. Full variable domain (remainder filled in from reference TRBV5-6 and TRBJ2-1): DAGVTQSPTHLIKTRGQQVTLRCSPKSGHDTVSWYQQALGQGPQFIFQYYEEEERQRGNFPDRFSGHQFPNYSSELNVNALLLGDSALYLCASSLDSSSYNEQFFGPGTRLTVL.

V is TRBV29-1 and J is TRBJ2-5; TRBD1 might be the D (6 bases). Trimming took off 1 base at V and 5 bases at J, with 23 bases between the two ends. Germline V gives CDR1 SQVTM, CDR2 ANQGSEA. The CDR3 spans 17 residues. The CDR3 DNA is TGCAGCGTTGAAGTGGGGCCCATGGACAGCCTGATGGAGACCCAGTACTTC. Protein: CSVEVGPMDSLMETQYF.

The chain combines TRBV18 with TRBJ2-1; D possibly corresponds to TRBD2 (5 bases). The CDR3 sequence is 15 residues long. Per the germline V gene, CDR1 is KGHSH and CDR2 is LQKENI. The ends were cut back, 0 bases at V and 7 bases at J, with 13 bases in the middle. CDR3: CASSPPTSRGNEQFF. CDR3 nucleotide sequence: TGTGCCAGCTCACCACCAACTAGTCGAGGGAATGAGCAGTTCTTC.

This rearrangement joins TRBV5-6 to TRBJ2-7; D unresolved. Trimming pared 0 bases from V and 2 bases from J, leaving 12 bases between. Germline CDR1 and CDR2: SGHDT and YYEEEE. The CDR3 loop spans 15 amino acids. CDR3 coding DNA: TGTGCCAGCAGCTTGGAAGGCGGAAATACCTACGAGCAGTACTTC. Translating gives CASSLEGGNTYEQYF.

CDR3 loop: CASTRGEGGGSAQYF. CDR3 DNA sequence: TGTGCCAGCACCAGAGGGGAAGGAGGGGGTTCAGCGCAGTATTTT. The rearrangement uses TRBV2 and TRBJ2-3; the D call may be TRBD1 or TRBD2 (6 bases each). The V and J ends lost 7 bases and 10 bases respectively, with 24 bases between them. This CDR3 region has 15 residues. CDR1 and CDR2 (germline): SNHLY, FYNNEI.

This chain uses TRBV7-3 with TRBJ1-5; D perhaps matches TRBD1 (5 bases). The V end lost 6 bases, the J end lost 7 bases, and 19 bases lay between the germline ends. In germline, CDR1 is SGHTA, CDR2 FQGTGA. CDR3 length: 15 residues. The CDR3 loop reads CASRTLSGGRQPQHF. The CDR3 DNA reads as TGTGCCAGCAGGACACTTTCGGGGGGACGGCAGCCCCAGCATTTT.

Concerning this clone: Likely a read error: the CDR3 ends without its conserved phenylalanine or tryptophan. J is TRBJ2-7 and V is TRBV9; D not resolved. Deletions cut 0 bases from V and 3 bases from J, with 13 bases between. CDR3 length: 15 amino acids. Germline V gene sequence: CDR1 SGDLS, CDR2 YYNGEE. CDR3 sequence (DNA): TGTGCCAGCAGCGTAGCGGGTACAACGGACTACGAGCAGTACCTC. It is translated as CASSVAGTTDYEQYL.

The J gene is TRBJ2-7, the V gene TRBV16; possible D gene TRBD1, 5 bases. V was shortened by 2 bases and J by 7 bases, with 21 bases between the two germline ends. This CDR3 has 16 residues. The germline V gene encodes CDR1 KGHSY and CDR2 FQNENV. This CDR3 reads CASSQHFYRTKREQYF. The CDR3 DNA reads as TGTGCCAGCAGCCAACACTTCTACAGGACCAAGAGGGAGCAGTACTTC.

This chain links TRBV6-5 with TRBJ2-7; tentatively, D is TRBD1 (5 bases). Trimming removed 1 base from V and 3 bases from J, with 13 bases in between. The CDR3 extends over 15 amino acids. Per the germline V gene, CDR1 is MNHEY and CDR2 is SVGAGI. The chain's CDR3 is CASSYFDGQGYEQYF. The DNA of the CDR3 is TGTGCCAGCAGTTACTTCGACGGTCAGGGCTACGAGCAGTACTTC.

This clone came up once. Here the CDR3 DNA reads TGTGCCAGCAGTTTAGGAGGGGGGGGTTTCGGCGGCTACACCTTC. Protein product: CASSLGGGGFGGYTF. The chain carries TRBV27 and TRBJ1-2; D perhaps matches TRBD1 (6 bases). The V end was cut by 2 bases, the J end by 8 bases, with 18 bases between. From germline, CDR1 is MNHEY and CDR2 SMNVEV (reference sequence). The CDR3 is 15 residues long.

This chain uses TRBV9 with TRBJ1-6, with D possibly being TRBD1 (5 bases). This CDR3 comprises 15 residues. Per germline, CDR1 SGDLS and CDR2 YYNGEE. Trimming cost V 0 bases and J 8 bases, with 12 bases left between them. This CDR3 reads CASSVGDSQDSPLHF. The CDR3 nucleotides are TGTGCCAGCAGCGTAGGTGACAGTCAGGATTCACCCCTCCACTTT.

The chain uses TRBV4-1 and TRBJ2-1, with 8 bases fitting TRBD2. Germline trimming cut 1 base from V and 2 bases from J; bases unmatched to any gene: 7. CDR1 is MGHRA, CDR2 YSYEKL, per germline. The CDR3 is made up of 17 amino acids. The CDR3 nucleotides are TGCGCCAGCAGCCAAGTTCGGGCGGGGGGCGCCTACAATGAGCAGTTCTTC. Protein sequence: CASSQVRAGGAYNEQFF.

The chain has TRBV7-3 and TRBJ1-5, with D perhaps matching TRBD1 (6 bases). V lost 3 bases to trimming and J lost 8 bases, with 23 bases between them. CDR1 and CDR2 (germline): SGHTA, FQGTGA. The length of the CDR3 is 17 residues. The CDR3 coding sequence is TGTGCCAGCAGCTTTAGCTCACCGACAGGCCCTGGCGAGCCCCAGCATTTT. The encoded protein is CASSFSSPTGPGEPQHF. The full variable domain, rest sourced from reference TRBV7-3 and TRBJ1-5, is GAGVSQTPSNKVTEKGKYVELRCDPISGHTALYWYRQSLGQGPEFLIYFQGTGAADDSGLPNDRFFAVRPEGSVSTLKIQRTERGDSAVYLCASSFSSPTGPGEPQHFGDGTRLSIL.

This rearrangement joins TRBV6-5 to TRBJ1-5; a weak D match, TRBD1 (5 bases). Germline CDR1 and CDR2: MNHEY and SVGAGI. With 5 bases removed from V and 7 bases from J, the gap between germline ends came to 9 bases. The CDR3 covers 12 residues. CDR3: CASSAGSQPQHF. CDR3 in DNA: TGTGCCAGCAGTGCAGGGTCCCAGCCCCAGCATTTT.

The V gene is TRBV19, the J gene TRBJ2-7, with D maybe TRBD2 (6 bases). Trimming shortened V by 6 bases and J by 1 base, and 10 bases separated the two germline ends. This CDR3 has 13 amino acids. Germline V lookup: CDR1 LNHDA, CDR2 SQIVND (reference sequence). CDR3 bases: TGTGCCAGTAGAGGAGGGTTGTCCTACGAGCAGTACTTC. Encoded protein: CASRGGLSYEQYF. The full variable domain, its missing parts supplied by reference TRBV19 and TRBJ2-7, is DGGITQSPKYLFRKEGQNVTLSCEQNLNHDAMYWYRQDPGQGLRLIYYSQIVNDFQKGDIAEGYSVSREKKESFPLTVTSAQKNPTAFYLCASRGGLSYEQYFGPGTRLTVT.

The gene calls are TRBV6-6 and TRBJ2-2; D remains unclear. V gave up 6 bases and J gave up 6 bases, with 5 bases separating them. The germline V gene has CDR1 MNHNY and CDR2 SVGAGI (reference sequence). The CDR3 has 11 residues. In DNA form, the CDR3 reads TGTGCCAGCAGCCTAGCCGGGGAGCTGTTTTTT. Translated: CASSLAGELFF.

V gene TRBV2 combines with J gene TRBJ2-7, with no clear D. The CDR3 has 11 residues. Germline V CDR1 and CDR2: SNHLY, FYNNEI. The germline V and J ends were trimmed by 4 bases and 3 bases, with 4 bases remaining between them. The CDR3 DNA is TGTGCCAGCAGTGTCGACTACGAGCAGTACTTC. It codes for CASSVDYEQYF.